This T cell receptor beta chain was recorded in a study of shared clonotypes between healthy human individuals. Study-wide results and caveats: Across a handful of donors, naive CD4 shared around 5.4%, naive CD8 around 4%, memory CD4 roughly 2.4%, memory CD8 0.4%.

The donors, all of them Caucasian adults, lived in Nashville, Tennessee. CDR3 length: 13 residues. CDR1 MNHNS and CDR2 SASEGT come from the germline V gene. V lost 4 bases to trimming and J lost 1 base, with 6 bases between them. Points on this clone: What it recognizes is unknown.

Profiling relied on immunoSEQ multiplex PCR, and the TCRdb table lists in-frame clones only, not all of them. The sample has about 1,500,000 clones; 95% to 97% are singletons. The chain links TRBV6-1 to TRBJ2-3; D is uncertain. Sequencing was done on a sample of naive CD4+ T cells sorted from blood. Subset denoted: CD45RA+ positively selected. The source is a man aged 30 to 39 in good health. The CDR3 DNA follows: TGTGCCAGCAGTGTACCAGGCACAGATACGCAGTATTTT. Amino acids: CASSVPGTDTQYF.